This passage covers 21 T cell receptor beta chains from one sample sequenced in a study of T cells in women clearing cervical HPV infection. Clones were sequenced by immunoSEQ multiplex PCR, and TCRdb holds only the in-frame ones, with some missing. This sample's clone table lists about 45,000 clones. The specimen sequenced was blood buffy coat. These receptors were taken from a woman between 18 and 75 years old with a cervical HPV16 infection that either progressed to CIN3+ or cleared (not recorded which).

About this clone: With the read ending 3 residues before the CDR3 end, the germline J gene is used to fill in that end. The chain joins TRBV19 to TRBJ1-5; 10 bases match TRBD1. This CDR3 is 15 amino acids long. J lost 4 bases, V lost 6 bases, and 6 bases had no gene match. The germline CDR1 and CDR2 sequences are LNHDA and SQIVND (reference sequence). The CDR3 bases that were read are TGTGCCAGTAGGGATGGACAGGGGGGAAATCAGCCC. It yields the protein CASRDGQGGNQP. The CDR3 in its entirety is CASRDGQGGNQPQHF. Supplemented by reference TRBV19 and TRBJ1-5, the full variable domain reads DGGITQSPKYLFRKEGQNVTLSCEQNLNHDAMYWYRQDPGQGLRLIYYSQIVNDFQKGDIAEGYSVSREKKESFPLTVTSAQKNPTAFYLCASRDGQGGNQPQHFGDGTRLSIL.

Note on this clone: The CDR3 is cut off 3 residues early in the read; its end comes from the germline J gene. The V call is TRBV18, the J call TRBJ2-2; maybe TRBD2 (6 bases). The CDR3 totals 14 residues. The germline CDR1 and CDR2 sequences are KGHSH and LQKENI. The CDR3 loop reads CASSHGAGYSPLFF. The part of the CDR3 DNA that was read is TGTGCCAGCTCACACGGCGCGGGGTACTCACCG.

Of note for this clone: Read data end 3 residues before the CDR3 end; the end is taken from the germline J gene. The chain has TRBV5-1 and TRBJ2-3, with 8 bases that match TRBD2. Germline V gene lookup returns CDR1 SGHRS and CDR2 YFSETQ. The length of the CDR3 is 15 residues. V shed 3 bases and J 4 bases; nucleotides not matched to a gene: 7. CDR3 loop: CASSSTGTRSDTQYF. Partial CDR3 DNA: TGCGCCAGCAGCTCGACCGGGACTAGATCAGATACG.

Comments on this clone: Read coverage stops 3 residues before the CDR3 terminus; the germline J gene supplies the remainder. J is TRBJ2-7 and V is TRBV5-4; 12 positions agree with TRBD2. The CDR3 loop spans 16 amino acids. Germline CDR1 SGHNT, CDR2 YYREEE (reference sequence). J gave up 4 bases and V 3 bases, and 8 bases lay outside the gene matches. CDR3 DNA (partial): TGTGCCAGCAGCTCCGAGACTAGCGGGAGATTGTACGAG. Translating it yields CASSSETSGRLYE. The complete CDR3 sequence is CASSSETSGRLYEQYF.

The DNA read from the CDR3 is TGTGCCAGCTCACCGGCCCACCGGGGAGAGACC. Its protein product is CASSPAHRGET. The full CDR3 protein is CASSPAHRGETQYF. This chain joins TRBV18 and TRBJ2-5, with a possible D match to TRBD2 (5 bases). The CDR3 extends 3 residues past the end of the read, so its final part is completed from the germline J gene. The CDR3 has 14 amino acids. Trimming left V 3 bases short and J 4 bases short, with 12 bases between. CDR1 is KGHSH and CDR2 is LQKENI in the germline V gene.

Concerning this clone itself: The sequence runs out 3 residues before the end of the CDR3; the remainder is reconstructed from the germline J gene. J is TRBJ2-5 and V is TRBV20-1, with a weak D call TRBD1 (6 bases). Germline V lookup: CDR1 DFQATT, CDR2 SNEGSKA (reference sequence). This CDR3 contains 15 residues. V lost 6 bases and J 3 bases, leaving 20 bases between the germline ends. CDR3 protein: CSADPGTSVKETQYF. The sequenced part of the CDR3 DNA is TGCAGTGCCGATCCCGGGACATCTGTCAAAGAGACC.

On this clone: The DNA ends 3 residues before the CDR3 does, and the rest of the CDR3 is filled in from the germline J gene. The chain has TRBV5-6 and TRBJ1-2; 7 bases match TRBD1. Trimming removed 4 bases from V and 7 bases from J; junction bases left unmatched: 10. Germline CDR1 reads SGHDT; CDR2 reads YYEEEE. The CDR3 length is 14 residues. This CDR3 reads CASSVKQGWAGYTF. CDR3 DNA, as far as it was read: TGTGCCAGCAGCGTAAAACAGGGGTGGGCTGGC.

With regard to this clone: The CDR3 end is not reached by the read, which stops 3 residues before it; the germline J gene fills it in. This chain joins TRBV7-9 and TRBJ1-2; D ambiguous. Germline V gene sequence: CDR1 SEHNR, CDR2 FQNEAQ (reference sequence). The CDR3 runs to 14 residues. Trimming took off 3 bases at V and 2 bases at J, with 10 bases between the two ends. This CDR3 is CASSFEGGNYGYTF. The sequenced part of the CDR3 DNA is TGTGCCAGCAGCTTCGAAGGCGGGAACTATGGC. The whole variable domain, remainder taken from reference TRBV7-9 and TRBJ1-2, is DTGVSQNPRHKITKRGQNVTFRCDPISEHNRLYWYRQTLGQGPEFLTYFQNEAQLEKSRLLSDRFSAERPKGSFSTLEIQRTEQGDSAMYLCASSFEGGNYGYTFGSGTRLTVV.

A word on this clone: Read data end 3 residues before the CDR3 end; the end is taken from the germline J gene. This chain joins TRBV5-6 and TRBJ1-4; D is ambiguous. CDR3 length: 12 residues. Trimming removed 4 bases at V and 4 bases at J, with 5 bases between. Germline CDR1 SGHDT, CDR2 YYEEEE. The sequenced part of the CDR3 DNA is TGTGCCAGCAGCCTTTTTAATGAAAAA. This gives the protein CASSLFNEK. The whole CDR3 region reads CASSLFNEKLFF.

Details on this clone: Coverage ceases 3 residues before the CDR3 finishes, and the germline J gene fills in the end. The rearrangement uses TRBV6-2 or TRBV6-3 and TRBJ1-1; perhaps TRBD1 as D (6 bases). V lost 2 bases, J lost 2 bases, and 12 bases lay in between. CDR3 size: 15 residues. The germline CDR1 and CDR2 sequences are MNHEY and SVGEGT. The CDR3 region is CASSYEGRGNTEAFF. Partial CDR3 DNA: TGTGCCAGCAGTTACGAGGGCAGGGGAAACACTGAA.

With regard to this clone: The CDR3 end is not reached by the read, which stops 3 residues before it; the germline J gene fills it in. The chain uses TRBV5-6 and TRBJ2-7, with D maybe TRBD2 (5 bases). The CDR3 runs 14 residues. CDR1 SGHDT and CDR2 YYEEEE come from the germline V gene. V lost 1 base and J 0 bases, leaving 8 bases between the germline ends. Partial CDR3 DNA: TGTGCCAGCAGCTTGAGCGGAAGCTCCTACGAG. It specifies CASSLSGSSYE. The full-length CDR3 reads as CASSLSGSSYEQYF.

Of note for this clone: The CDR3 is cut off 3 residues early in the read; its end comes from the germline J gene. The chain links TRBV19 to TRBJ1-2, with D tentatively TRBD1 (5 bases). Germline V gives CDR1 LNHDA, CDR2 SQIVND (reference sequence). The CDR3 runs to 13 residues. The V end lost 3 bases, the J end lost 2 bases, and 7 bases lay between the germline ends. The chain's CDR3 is CASSISGNYGYTF. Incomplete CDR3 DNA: TGTGCCAGTAGTATCTCAGGGAACTATGGC.

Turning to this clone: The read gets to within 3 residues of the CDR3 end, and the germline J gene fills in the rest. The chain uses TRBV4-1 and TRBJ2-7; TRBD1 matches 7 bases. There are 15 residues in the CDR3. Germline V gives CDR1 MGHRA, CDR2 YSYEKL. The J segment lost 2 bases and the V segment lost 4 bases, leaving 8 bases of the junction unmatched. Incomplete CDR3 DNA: TGCGCCAGCAGCCGAGAAGGGCAGGGGGCCTACGAG. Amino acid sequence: CASSREGQGAYE. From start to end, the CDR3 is CASSREGQGAYEQYF.

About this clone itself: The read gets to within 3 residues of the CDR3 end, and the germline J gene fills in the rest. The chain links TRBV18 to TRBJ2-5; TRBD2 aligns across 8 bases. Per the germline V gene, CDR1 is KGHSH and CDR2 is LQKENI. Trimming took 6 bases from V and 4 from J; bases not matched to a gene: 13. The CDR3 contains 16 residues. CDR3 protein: CASSSSTGGIGETQYF. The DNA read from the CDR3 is TGTGCCAGCTCGTCCTCCACGGGGGGGATAGGAGAGACC.

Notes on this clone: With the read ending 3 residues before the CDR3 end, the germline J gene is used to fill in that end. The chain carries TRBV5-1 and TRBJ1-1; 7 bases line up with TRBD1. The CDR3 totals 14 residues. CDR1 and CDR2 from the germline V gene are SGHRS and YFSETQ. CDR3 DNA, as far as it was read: TGCGCCAGCAGCAAAGGGGACAGCTCGAACATT. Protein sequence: CASSKGDSSNI. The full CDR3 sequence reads CASSKGDSSNIAFF.

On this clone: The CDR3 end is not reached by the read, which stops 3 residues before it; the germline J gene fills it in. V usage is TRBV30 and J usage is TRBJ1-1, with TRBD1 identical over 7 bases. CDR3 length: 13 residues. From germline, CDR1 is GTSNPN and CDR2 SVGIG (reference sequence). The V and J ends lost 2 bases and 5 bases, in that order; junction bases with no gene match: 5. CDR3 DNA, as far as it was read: TGTGCCTGGAGTAGACACAGGGGTACTGAA. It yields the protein CAWSRHRGTE. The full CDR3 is CAWSRHRGTEAFF.

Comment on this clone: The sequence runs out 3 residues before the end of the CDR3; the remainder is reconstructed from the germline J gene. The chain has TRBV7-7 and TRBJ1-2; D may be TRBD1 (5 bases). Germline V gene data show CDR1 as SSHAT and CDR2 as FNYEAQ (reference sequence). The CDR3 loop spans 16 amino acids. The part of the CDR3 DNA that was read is TGTGCCAGCAGCTTAGCCGGGACTAGCGGTTACTACGAC. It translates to CASSLAGTSGYYD. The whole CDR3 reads CASSLAGTSGYYDYTF.

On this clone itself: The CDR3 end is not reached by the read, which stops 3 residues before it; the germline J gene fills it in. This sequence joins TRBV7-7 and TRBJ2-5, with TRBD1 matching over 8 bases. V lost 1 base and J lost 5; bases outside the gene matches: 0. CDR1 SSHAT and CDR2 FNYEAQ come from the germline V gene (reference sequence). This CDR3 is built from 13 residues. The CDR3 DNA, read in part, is TGTGCCAGCAGCTTAGGGACAGGGGAGACC. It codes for CASSLGTGET. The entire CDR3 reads CASSLGTGETQYF.

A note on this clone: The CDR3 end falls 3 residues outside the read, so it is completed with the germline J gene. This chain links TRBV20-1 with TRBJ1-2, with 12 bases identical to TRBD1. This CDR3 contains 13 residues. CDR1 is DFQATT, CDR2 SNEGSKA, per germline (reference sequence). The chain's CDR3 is CSAGGQGARGYTF. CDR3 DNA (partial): TGCAGTGCTGGGGGACAGGGGGCGCGGGGC.

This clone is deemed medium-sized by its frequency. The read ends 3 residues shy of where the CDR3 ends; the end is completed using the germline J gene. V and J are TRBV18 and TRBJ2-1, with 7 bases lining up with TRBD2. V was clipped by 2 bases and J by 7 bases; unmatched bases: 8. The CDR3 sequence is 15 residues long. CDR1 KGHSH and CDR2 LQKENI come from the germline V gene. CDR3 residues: CASSPAGVITNEQFF. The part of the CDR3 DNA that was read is TGTGCCAGCTCACCAGCGGGAGTCATCACGAATGAG.

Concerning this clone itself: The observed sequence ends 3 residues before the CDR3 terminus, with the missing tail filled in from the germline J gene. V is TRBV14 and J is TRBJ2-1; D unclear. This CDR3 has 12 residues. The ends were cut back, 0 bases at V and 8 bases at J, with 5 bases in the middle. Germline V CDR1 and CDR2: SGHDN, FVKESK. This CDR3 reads CASSQDHYEQFF. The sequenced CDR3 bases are TGTGCCAGCAGCCAAGATCACTATGAG.